This T cell receptor beta chain was obtained from a study of blood T cell repertoires in COVID-19. Study-wide context: In each case, the material was cDNA or gDNA derived from T cells, B-cell-depleted T cells, or PBMCs.

Sequenced by immunoSEQ multiplex PCR; TCRdb stores in-frame clones only, minus some. The data contain around 170,000 clones, 90% of them singletons. This TCR was recovered from a man in his forties or fifties with acute or convalescent COVID-19. The sequenced material came from peripheral blood.

This CDR3 is CASSPPSRGWTEAFF. In DNA, the CDR3 is TGTGCCAGCAGCCCCCCTTCGAGGGGGTGGACTGAAGCTTTCTTT. This chain connects TRBV3-1 (or the pseudogene TRBV3-2) to TRBJ1-1, with TRBD1 as a possible D gene (6 bases). There are 15 residues in the CDR3. CDR1 LGHDT and CDR2 YNNKEL come from the germline V gene (reference sequence). V lost 4 bases to trimming and J lost 5 bases, with 17 bases between them.